This T cell receptor beta chain was documented in a study of molecular identifiers for immune sequencing clone quantification. To note about this clonotype: A clone one base away is much larger, so this may be a read error.

TCRdb reprocessed the PCR reads with MiXCR, giving one entry per CDR3 protein. The data contain 350,000 or so distinct CDR3 sequences, about 22% of them singletons. Germline CDR1 and CDR2: MNHNY and SVGAGI (reference sequence). The CDR3 sequence is 16 residues long. Sequencing was carried out using naive CD8+ T cells from blood, with Jurkat cell RNA spiked in. Subset: FACS-sorted CD8+CD4-CCR7+CD45RA+ naive T cells. The chain combines TRBV6-6 with TRBJ1-5; D perhaps matches TRBD1 (5 bases). The receptor comes from a human donor in good health. Some libraries in this study had Jurkat cell RNA spiked in. The CDR3 protein is CASSYRRAGSNQPRHF. The CDR3 region has the DNA TGTGCCAGCAGTTACCGCCGGGCAGGGAGCAATCAGCCCCGGCATTTT.